This T cell receptor (beta chain) derives from a study of control samples from healthy donors and cancer patients. Method: immunoSEQ multiplex PCR; TCRdb's copy keeps in-frame clones and lacks some. The data hold 90,000 or so clones, with around 84% observed a single time. CDR1 and CDR2 (germline): KGHDR, SFDVKD. Trimming stripped 3 bases from V and 2 bases from J, with 18 bases between. The CDR3 loop spans 17 amino acids. This clonotype was obtained from a man between 70 and 80 years old with lung cancer. Sample: PBMCs. The rearrangement joins TRBV24-1 to TRBJ1-2, with D possibly TRBD1 on 5 matching bases. For the CDR3, the DNA is TGTGCCACCAGTGATAGGGGCGACCGAACCGCGAACTATGGCTACACCTTC. It yields the protein CATSDRGDRTANYGYTF.